This entry describes one T cell receptor (beta chain). Its antigen remains unidentified. The data belong to a study of T cell repertoires in cytomegalovirus infection. The wider study: Public TCR beta signature analysis indicated the presence of both CMV infection and matching HLA type. Points from the study as a whole: It was HLA-C-restricted CMV-specific TCR beta clonotypes that dominated the response ex vivo.

J lost 8 bases, V lost 1 base, and 16 bases had no gene match. The CDR3 totals 17 residues. Germline CDR1 and CDR2: SNHLY and FYNNEI. TCRdb reprocessed the reads with MiXCR, giving one entry per CDR3 protein. The sample shows about 920,000 distinct CDR3 sequences, approximately 32% of them seen only once. The genes are TRBV2 and TRBJ1-2, with 7 bases that match TRBD1. The clonotype was recovered from a human donor in good health (CMV status not recorded). Some clones in this sample may be carry-over from other donors' samples. The sample consisted of cultured CD8+ T cells from PBMCs, taken from culture after CMV antigen stimulation. The CDR3 DNA sequence: TGTGCCAGCAGTGAAGTGAGGACAGGTGTCGGGGTTTGGGGCTACACCTTC. This sequence encodes CASSEVRTGVGVWGYTF.